This T cell receptor (beta chain) was recorded in a study of blood T cell repertoires in COVID-19. Turning to the study itself: Samples representing acute and convalescent COVID-19 were sourced from the United States, Italy and Spain. Nucleic acid was either cDNA or gDNA, and it came from T cells, B-cell-depleted T cells, or PBMCs.

Original processing notes: Researchers report that nucleated cell counts were estimated from reference gene primer amplification. Generated by immunoSEQ multiplex PCR, the TCRdb table keeps only in-frame clones and is missing some. That table gives V, J and clone size, and the DNA gave D and trimming. Among roughly 90,000 clones listed, 75% to 90% were seen once. V dropped 3 bases and J dropped 0; count of bases not matched to a gene: 7. The CDR3 spans 16 residues. Germline V lookup: CDR1 LNHDA, CDR2 SQIVND (reference sequence). This sequence was found in a man at least 80 years old with acute or convalescent COVID-19. The specimen was peripheral blood. The chain employs TRBV19 and TRBJ2-5; 7 nucleotides agree with TRBD2. CDR3 residues: CASSIRSSGHQETQYF. CDR3 bases: TGTGCCAGTAGTATTCGGTCTAGCGGACACCAAGAGACCCAGTACTTC.